Listed below are T cell receptor beta chains from one sample, sequenced in a study of identical twins. TCRdb ran MiXCR on the 5' RACE reads and lists one entry per CDR3 protein. The data contain 600,000 to 850,000 distinct CDR3 sequences, 15% to 20% of them singletons. The sample also formed part of further work on T cells expressing NK-cell markers.

Material for sequencing was PBMCs. The receptor source for this set is a young woman in good health. The CDR3 runs from the conserved cysteine through the conserved F or W. D genes are given only for firm matches. Only part of the rows carry a size: once, few, many, or a class if the clone is expanded.

D gene	clone size	V gene	J gene	CDR3 DNA	CDR3 protein
TRBD2	few	TRBV3-1	TRBJ2-1	TGTGCCAGCAGCCAAGACCTGGGGGGGTACAATGAGCAGTTCTTC	CASSQDLGGYNEQFF
TRBD1	.	TRBV20-1	TRBJ2-7	TGCAGTGTTCACAGGGGGCCGGGGGAGCAGTACTTC	CSVHRGPGEQYF
.	few	TRBV20-1	TRBJ2-2	TGCAGTGCTAGAGCGGGGTTCCCCGGGGAGCTGTTTTTT	CSARAGFPGELFF
TRBD2	.	TRBV20-1	TRBJ2-3	TGCAGTGCTAGCGGGGGCCTCGCGGGAGGGGGCACAAATACGCAGTATTTT	CSASGGLAGGGTNTQYF
TRBD2	few	TRBV28	TRBJ2-7	TGTGCCAGCAGTACTGCACGTAGCGGGAATCTCTACGAGCAGTACTTC	CASSTARSGNLYEQYF
.	.	TRBV27	TRBJ2-1	TGTGCCAGCACGAACGAGCGGGCTGCCTACAATGAGCAGTTCTTC	CASTNERAAYNEQFF
.	.	TRBV6-6	TRBJ2-2	TGTGCCAGCAGTTACACGCCGGCGGAGCTGTTTTTT	CASSYTPAELFF
TRBD1	.	TRBV20-1	TRBJ2-7	TGCAGTGCTAAGACAGGGATCGAGCAGTACTTC	CSAKTGIEQYF
.	few	TRBV10-3	TRBJ2-7	TGTGCCATCAGTCAGGGTTACGAGCAGTACTTC	CAISQGYEQYF
.	few	TRBV20-1	TRBJ2-1	TGCAGTCTCGCCAGAAGATTTGGGGAGCAGTTCTTC	CSLARRFGEQFF
.	few	TRBV12-3/TRBV12-4	TRBJ2-1	TGTGCCAGCAGTTTAGGGAGGGGGACGGGTTCCTACAATGAGCAGTTCTTC	CASSLGRGTGSYNEQFF
.	few	TRBV2	TRBJ2-1	TGTGCCAGCATGGTGGGCAGCTACAATGAGCAGTTCTTC	CASMVGSYNEQFF
.	few	TRBV3-1	TRBJ2-2	TGTGCCAGCAGCCAAGGAGGTCTTAACACCGGGGAGCTGTTTTTT	CASSQGGLNTGELFF
TRBD1	.	TRBV6-1	TRBJ2-5	TGTGCCAGCAGTCAATCCCGACAGGGGGGCGACATCATCCAAGAGACCCAGTACTTC	CASSQSRQGGDIIQETQYF
TRBD1	.	TRBV19	TRBJ2-7	TGTGCCAGTTGTAAAATAGGGACAGGGTCCCTCTACGAGCAGTACTTC	CASCKIGTGSLYEQYF
TRBD1	.	TRBV6-1	TRBJ1-1	TGTGCCAGCAGGGACAGGGAGCACACTGAAGCTTTCTTT	CASRDREHTEAFF
TRBD1	few	TRBV5-6	TRBJ2-7	TGTGCCAGCAGCCTGACAGGGAAGGGCTACGAGCAGTACTTC	CASSLTGKGYEQYF
TRBD2	.	TRBV28	TRBJ2-7	TGTGCCAGCAGCACTCTAGCGGGAGGTTACGAGCAGTACTTC	CASSTLAGGYEQYF
TRBD2	.	TRBV5-1	TRBJ2-1	TGCGCCAGCAGATCGAGCGGGGGCCGTTACAATGAGCAGTTCTTC	CASRSSGGRYNEQFF
TRBD2	few	TRBV6-1	TRBJ2-1	TGTGCCAGCAGCAACGGGGCTAGCGGGATCTACAATGAGCAGTTCTTC	CASSNGASGIYNEQFF
.	.	TRBV5-1	TRBJ1-1	TGCGCCAGCAGCTTAGACTATAACACTGAAGCTTTCTTT	CASSLDYNTEAFF
.	few	TRBV9	TRBJ2-1	TGTGCCAGCAGCACAACCAGGGGGGGGGAAACCAACTACAATGAGCAGTTCTTC	CASSTTRGGETNYNEQFF
TRBD1	many	TRBV5-1	TRBJ1-2	TGCGCCAGCAGCTCTCGGACAGGGATGTACAACTATGGCTACACCTTC	CASSSRTGMYNYGYTF
.	many	TRBV20-1	TRBJ1-5	TGCAGTGCTAAGGACAGTAATCAGCCCCAGCATTTT	CSAKDSNQPQHF
TRBD2	few	TRBV15	TRBJ2-3	TGTGCCACCAGCAGAGAGGGGCGGGGGAACACAGATACGCAGTATTTT	CATSREGRGNTDTQYF
.	.	TRBV24-1	TRBJ2-1	TGTGCCACCAGTGAGGGGGGACGGTACAATGAGCAGTTCTTC	CATSEGGRYNEQFF
.	few	TRBV6-6	TRBJ2-5	TGTGCCAGCATAGGCGACACAGAGACCCAGTACTTC	CASIGDTETQYF
.	.	TRBV6-1	TRBJ2-7	TGTGCCCTGGGCAGGGGATCCTACGAGCAGTACTTC	CALGRGSYEQYF
.	few	TRBV20-1	TRBJ2-7	TGCAGTGCTAGAGATCGGCGGCTAGCTACGCCCTACGAGCAGTACTTC	CSARDRRLATPYEQYF
TRBD2	few	TRBV20-1	TRBJ2-2	TGCAGTGCTAGACTAGCGGGGGAGAACACCGGGGAGCTGTTTTTT	CSARLAGENTGELFF
TRBD1	few	TRBV12-5	TRBJ1-6	TGTGCTAGTGGTTTTGGACAGGGTGGATCACCCCTCCACTTT	CASGFGQGGSPLHF
.	.	TRBV20-1	TRBJ2-2	TGCAGCGACTATTGGCGGGACGGGGAGCTGTTTTTT	CSDYWRDGELFF
.	few	TRBV15	TRBJ2-7	TGTGCCACCAGTTACTCCTTGGGGAACTACGAGCAGTACTTC	CATSYSLGNYEQYF
TRBD2	.	TRBV20-1	TRBJ2-3	TGCAGTACGGGACTAGCTTCCACAGATACGCAGTATTTT	CSTGLASTDTQYF
TRBD2	few	TRBV11-2	TRBJ2-3	TGTGCCAGCAGCTTAGATGGAGCGGGACTAGCGGGAGCCGCAGATACGCAGTATTTT	CASSLDGAGLAGAADTQYF
TRBD1	few	TRBV18	TRBJ2-3	TGTGCCAGCTCACCGCTGTACGGACAGGACACAGATACGCAGTATTTT	CASSPLYGQDTDTQYF
.	few	TRBV29-1	TRBJ1-2	TGCAGCGTTGAAACATCAAAAGGCCGAGGCTACTATGGCTACACCTTC	CSVETSKGRGYYGYTF
.	few	TRBV5-1	TRBJ2-6	TGCGCCAGCAGCTTGTCCGGGGGTCGATCAGGGGCCAACGTCCTGACTTTC	CASSLSGGRSGANVLTF